The clone carrying this T cell receptor beta chain was observed a handful of times. The sample belongs to a study of patients and donors after allogeneic stem cell transplantation. Each CDR3 protein gets one entry after TCRdb re-called the RT-PCR reads with MiXCR. Of roughly 200,000 distinct CDR3 sequences listed, around two fifths are singletons. The CDR3 runs to 13 residues. Germline V gene data show CDR1 as LGHNA and CDR2 as YSLEER. V dropped 3 bases and J dropped 11; count of bases not matched to a gene: 9. This sequence was found in a human donor who was either an allogeneic HSCT recipient or a stem cell or donor lymphocyte infusion donor (not recorded which). It is not recorded whose cells these are; they may come from a transplant donor. This chain links TRBV4-3 with TRBJ1-1; TRBD1 agrees at 7 bases. Input material: blood, either unsorted or a sorted T cell fraction (not recorded which). DNA of the CDR3: TGCGCCAGCAGCCAGACAACAGGGGTCAGCGCTTTCTTT. This translates into CASSQTTGVSAFF.